This T cell receptor (beta chain) was documented in a study of blood T cell repertoires in COVID-19. The wider study: T cells, B-cell-depleted T cells, or PBMCs supplied cDNA or gDNA.

Germline V gives CDR1 SQVTM, CDR2 ANQGSEA. J lost 2 bases, V lost 5 bases, and 14 bases had no gene match. The CDR3 length is 16 residues. Profiling relied on immunoSEQ multiplex PCR, and the TCRdb table lists in-frame clones only, not all of them. This table holds 150,000 to 200,000 clones, under 90% found once. The TCR sequence derives from a woman at least 80 years old with acute or convalescent COVID-19. This chain links TRBV29-1 with TRBJ1-2, with TRBD1 identical over 7 bases. The sequenced sample consisted of peripheral blood. In DNA form, the CDR3 reads TGCAGCGTTCCGGGACAGCGGTCGGCGGTAAACTATGGCTACACCTTC. This translates into CSVPGQRSAVNYGYTF.